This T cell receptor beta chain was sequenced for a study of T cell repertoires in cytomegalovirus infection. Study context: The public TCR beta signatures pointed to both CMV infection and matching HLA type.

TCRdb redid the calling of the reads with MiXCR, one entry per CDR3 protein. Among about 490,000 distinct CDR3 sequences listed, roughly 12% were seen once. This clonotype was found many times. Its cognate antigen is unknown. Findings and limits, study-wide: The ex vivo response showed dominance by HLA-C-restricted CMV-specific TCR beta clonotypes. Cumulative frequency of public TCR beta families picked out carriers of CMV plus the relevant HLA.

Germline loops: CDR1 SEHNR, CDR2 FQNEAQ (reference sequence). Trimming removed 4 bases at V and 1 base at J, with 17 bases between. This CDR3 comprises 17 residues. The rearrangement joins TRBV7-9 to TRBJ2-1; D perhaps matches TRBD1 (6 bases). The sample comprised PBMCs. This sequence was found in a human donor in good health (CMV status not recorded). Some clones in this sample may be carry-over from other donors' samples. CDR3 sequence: CASSSEDSLQSYNEQFF. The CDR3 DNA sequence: TGTGCCAGCAGCTCCGAGGACAGCCTGCAATCCTACAATGAGCAGTTCTTC.